This TCR beta chain came from a study of blood T cell repertoires in COVID-19. Across the whole study: From the United States, Italy and Spain came samples of acute and convalescent COVID-19. Sample material is recorded as cDNA or gDNA derived from T cells, B-cell-depleted T cells, or PBMCs.

Authors' data handling: The assay estimated nucleated cells by amplifying reference gene primers. Generated by immunoSEQ multiplex PCR, the TCRdb table keeps only in-frame clones and is missing some. V and J calls and clone size are copied from that table; D and trimming were computed from the DNA. The sample lists 65,000 to 75,000 clones, about 91% occurring once. The CDR3 is made up of 14 amino acids. The germline gives CDR1 LNHDA, CDR2 SQIVND (reference sequence). Between the trimmed V and J ends, which lost 10 bases and 0 bases, there was a span of 10 bases. The sequence came from a human donor with active COVID-19. The donor label of this sample is uncertain. The sample consisted of peripheral blood. The chain joins TRBV19 to TRBJ2-6; D call uncertain. CDR3: CATLLSSGANVLTF. In nucleotides, the CDR3 is TGTGCCACCTTACTGAGCTCTGGGGCCAACGTCCTGACTTTC.